These 25 T cell receptor beta chains were sequenced from one sample in a study of blood T cell repertoires in COVID-19 (TCRdb year 2020). Library construction relied on the immunoSEQ multiplex PCR assay. TCRdb limited this immuneACCESS table to in-frame rearrangements with V and J called. A share of clones is missing; checked studies link under half to unresolved V genes, and the rest is unexplained. The sample data list 150,000 or so clones, and roughly 86% of these were observed just once. Roughly an eighth of the sample is held by the ten biggest clonotypes. Sequencing used peripheral blood. The origin of the receptors is a woman aged 70-85 years with COVID-19, enrolled during active disease.

J is TRBJ1-5 and V is TRBV9; D is unresolved. The CDR3 contains 14 residues. V was shortened by 3 bases and J by 9 bases, with 16 bases between the two germline ends. Germline loops: CDR1 SGDLS, CDR2 YYNGEE. CDR3 sequence: CASSASVLSVPQHF. The CDR3 DNA is TGTGCCAGCAGCGCCTCGGTCCTTAGTGTGCCCCAGCATTTT.

The V call is TRBV5-8, the J call TRBJ2-2; D gene uncertain. CDR3 length equals 11 residues. Trimming pared 0 bases from V and 10 bases from J, leaving 4 bases between. CDR1 is SGHTS, CDR2 YDEGEE, per germline. CDR3 residues: CASSLVSELFF. The CDR3 nucleotides read TGTGCCAGCAGCTTGGTATCGGAGCTGTTTTTT.

The chain has TRBV5-3 and TRBJ1-1, with 9 positions matching TRBD1. TRBV5-3 is an ORF for which the function is uncertain. J gave up 6 bases and V 4 bases, and 13 bases lay outside the gene matches. This CDR3 spans 16 amino acids. This CDR3 reads CARSGGRRTGVPEAFF. CDR3 coding DNA: TGTGCCAGAAGCGGGGGAAGGCGGACAGGGGTACCTGAAGCTTTCTTT.

This clone has just a few counts. CDR3 DNA: TGTGCCAGCAGTCGACAGGATAGCACAGATACGCAGTATTTT. Its protein is CASSRQDSTDTQYF. The chain uses TRBV27 and TRBJ2-3; D may be TRBD1 (6 bases). The ends were cut back, 5 bases at V and 0 bases at J, with 9 bases in the middle. The CDR3 length is 14 residues. Germline V lookup: CDR1 MNHEY, CDR2 SMNVEV (reference sequence).

The V call is TRBV5-1, the J call TRBJ1-1; D remains unclear. V lost 4 bases to trimming and J lost 1 base, with 8 bases between them. The V gene's germline CDR1 is SGHRS and CDR2 YFSETQ. The CDR3 totals 13 residues. The CDR3 nucleotides read TGCGCCAGCAGCGACCCGGGGAACACTGAAGCTTTCTTT. Its protein product is CASSDPGNTEAFF.

The CDR3 DNA is TGTGCCAGCAGGCTACGTGGCTCTGGAAACACCATATATTTT. This sequence encodes CASRLRGSGNTIYF. This chain links TRBV14 with TRBJ1-3; D is unresolved. Germline V gene lookup returns CDR1 SGHDN and CDR2 FVKESK. This CDR3 has 14 amino acids. V was pared by 6 bases and J by 0 bases, with 9 bases between.

The count of this clone is one. The chain uses TRBV11-2 and TRBJ2-3, with 9 nucleotides matching TRBD2. This CDR3 is built from 16 residues. The V gene's germline CDR1 is SGHAT and CDR2 FQNNGV. Trimming took 2 bases from V and 0 from J; bases not matched to a gene: 3. Here the CDR3 reads CASSLLAGTSTDTQYF. The CDR3 nucleotides read TGTGCCAGCAGCTTACTAGCGGGGACGAGCACAGATACGCAGTATTTT.

This chain connects TRBV15 to TRBJ2-2, with D possibly matching TRBD2 (6 bases). The V end lost 8 bases, the J end lost 1 base, and 17 bases lay between the germline ends. The CDR3 covers 16 residues. The germline V gene encodes CDR1 LNHNV and CDR2 YYDKDF (reference sequence). The CDR3 bases are TGTGCCACCTTAAAGGGCGGGCGGGGGAACACCGGGGAGCTGTTTTTT. Its translation: CATLKGGRGNTGELFF.

V gene TRBV11-2 combines with J gene TRBJ2-7; D may be TRBD1 (5 bases). The CDR3 is made up of 12 amino acids. CDR1 and CDR2 from the germline V gene are SGHAT and FQNNGV. V lost 1 base and J 6 bases, leaving 7 bases between the germline ends. In DNA form, the CDR3 reads TGTGCCAGCAGCTTAGCCCAGGGCGAGCAGTACTTC. Translation: CASSLAQGEQYF.

The chain combines TRBV28 with TRBJ2-7; 8 bases map to TRBD1. Germline V gives CDR1 MDHEN, CDR2 SYDVKM. CDR3 length: 14 amino acids. J was trimmed by 1 base and V by 10 bases; bases with no gene match: 9. In DNA form, the CDR3 reads TGTGCCACCAGAAGTCAGGGGGCTTCCTACGAGCAGTACTTC. Protein sequence: CATRSQGASYEQYF.

CDR3 protein: CASSQISTGLETQYF. In nucleotides, the CDR3 is TGTGCCAGCAGCCAAATCTCCACAGGGTTAGAGACCCAGTACTTC. The gene calls are TRBV16 and TRBJ2-5; possible D gene TRBD1, 6 bases. The CDR3 runs 15 residues. Germline V lookup: CDR1 KGHSY, CDR2 FQNENV. Trimming took off 2 bases at V and 4 bases at J, with 14 bases between the two ends.

This chain links TRBV4-1 with TRBJ2-3; D gene uncertain. CDR1 and CDR2 from the germline V gene are MGHRA and YSYEKL. V was clipped by 4 bases and J by 4 bases, with 12 bases between them. The CDR3 runs to 14 residues. The CDR3 nucleotides are TGCGCCAGCAGCCCTCCCATAGCTTCAGATACGCAGTATTTT. This translates into CASSPPIASDTQYF.

This sequence joins TRBV3-1 (or the pseudogene TRBV3-2) and TRBJ1-2; perhaps TRBD1 as D (5 bases). Trimming cost V 0 bases and J 2 bases, with 16 bases left between them. The germline gives CDR1 LGHDT, CDR2 YNNKEL (reference sequence). This CDR3 is built from 17 residues. The CDR3 DNA sequence: TGTGCCAGCAGCCAAGAAGGGCGGGGGAGCCTCAACTATGGCTACACCTTC. Translating it yields CASSQEGRGSLNYGYTF.

This sequence joins TRBV9 and TRBJ2-7; TRBD1 matches at 11 bases. This CDR3 is 15 amino acids long. V lost 3 bases and J lost 4; bases outside the gene matches: 6. Per the germline V gene, CDR1 is SGDLS and CDR2 is YYNGEE. As DNA, the CDR3 is TGTGCCAGCAGCGCCGGACAGGGGGCGTGGTACGAGCAGTACTTC. It yields the protein CASSAGQGAWYEQYF.

Of note for this clone: This same CDR3 is encoded by further DNA sequences in the sample. The V gene is TRBV5-1, the J gene TRBJ1-4; 9 bases align to TRBD1. Germline lookup yields CDR1 SGHRS and CDR2 YFSETQ. The V segment lost 4 bases and the J segment 5 bases; nucleotides outside the gene matches: 3. CDR3 length equals 14 residues. The DNA of the CDR3 is TGCGCCAGCAGCCGGGGGACAGGGAATGAAAAACTGTTTTTT. Translated, it gives CASSRGTGNEKLFF.

This chain connects TRBV20-1 to TRBJ1-6; 7 nucleotides match TRBD1. J lost 2 bases, V lost 3 bases, and 7 bases had no gene match. This CDR3 is built from 16 residues. Germline CDR1 DFQATT, CDR2 SNEGSKA (reference sequence). Here the CDR3 DNA reads TGCAGTGCTAGTTTGGATACAGGGGCCTATAATTCACCCCTCCACTTT. Amino acids: CSASLDTGAYNSPLHF.

The CDR3, as DNA: TGTGCCACCAGCAGAGATCGGGAGGGTCGCTATGGCTACACCTTC. Protein: CATSRDREGRYGYTF. The rearrangement links TRBV15 to TRBJ1-2; D is unclear. Germline V gene sequence: CDR1 LNHNV, CDR2 YYDKDF (reference sequence). Trimming left V 0 bases short and J 4 bases short, with 12 bases between. CDR3 length: 15 residues.

The chain couples TRBV6-6 to TRBJ1-5, with D possibly being TRBD1 (6 bases). Between the trimmed V and J ends, which lost 5 bases and 3 bases, there was a span of 23 bases. This CDR3 spans 18 amino acids. Germline V CDR1 and CDR2: MNHNY, SVGAGI (reference sequence). The CDR3 is CASSPLRKTGDLNQPQHF. CDR3 coding DNA: TGTGCCAGCAGTCCCTTGAGGAAGACAGGAGACCTCAATCAGCCCCAGCATTTT.

The sample holds one count of this clone. The same CDR3 arises from other DNA sequences in this sample as well. V is TRBV5-1 and J is TRBJ2-2; maybe TRBD1 (6 bases). CDR1 and CDR2 (germline): SGHRS, YFSETQ. V lost 0 bases to trimming and J lost 0 bases, with 9 bases between them. The CDR3 totals 16 residues. The CDR3: CASSLEGQTNTGELFF. CDR3 DNA sequence: TGCGCCAGCAGCTTGGAAGGACAGACGAACACCGGGGAGCTGTTTTTT.

The table lists this clone with a count of one. The rearrangement uses TRBV12-3 or TRBV12-4 and TRBJ1-1; maybe TRBD1 (5 bases). V was shortened by 7 bases and J by 6 bases, with 15 bases between the two germline ends. The CDR3 sequence is 13 residues long. Written as DNA, the CDR3 is TGTGCCAGCACCACGGACATTTTCGCTGAAGCTTTCTTT. As protein: CASTTDIFAEAFF.

The V gene is TRBV7-2, the J gene TRBJ1-1; 7 bases agree with TRBD1. CDR1 and CDR2 from the germline V gene are SGHTA and FQGNSA. The CDR3 is 17 residues long. Trimming cost V 0 bases and J 5 bases; bases outside gene matches: 12. The CDR3 region has the DNA TGTGCCAGCAGCTTAGCGTCAACAGGGGCCCTCTCAACTGAAGCTTTCTTT. Translating gives CASSLASTGALSTEAFF.

For this clone: Other DNA sequences in this sample translate to the same CDR3. The DNA of the CDR3 is TGTGCCAGTAGCCTAGGGACTGGCAATCAGCCCCAGCATTTT. Protein product: CASSLGTGNQPQHF. This chain uses TRBV19 with TRBJ1-5, with D maybe TRBD1 (5 bases). The CDR3 loop spans 14 amino acids. Germline-derived CDR1 and CDR2 are LNHDA and SQIVND (reference sequence). V lost 6 bases and J 2 bases, leaving 11 bases between the germline ends. Combining the CDR3 with reference TRBV19 and TRBJ1-5 gives the whole variable domain DGGITQSPKYLFRKEGQNVTLSCEQNLNHDAMYWYRQDPGQGLRLIYYSQIVNDFQKGDIAEGYSVSREKKESFPLTVTSAQKNPTAFYLCASSLGTGNQPQHFGDGTRLSIL.

This sequence joins TRBV4-2 and TRBJ2-1; 10 bases fit TRBD2. The CDR3 loop spans 15 amino acids. V shed 4 bases and J 16 bases; nucleotides not matched to a gene: 16. CDR1 is LGHNA, CDR2 YNFKEQ, per germline. The CDR3 region is CASSPNQVSGTSAFF. The CDR3 nucleotides read TGTGCCAGCAGCCCCAACCAAGTATCCGGGACTAGCGCTTTCTTC.

The rearrangement uses TRBV27 and TRBJ2-7; 8 positions match TRBD1. The CDR3 covers 15 residues. Per germline, CDR1 MNHEY and CDR2 SMNVEV (reference sequence). The V gene end was trimmed by 7 bases and the J gene end by 4 bases; junction bases not matched to a gene: 12. The CDR3 protein is CASTYGTGGGYEQYF. The CDR3 coding sequence is TGTGCCAGCACGTATGGGACAGGAGGTGGATACGAGCAGTACTTC.

This clone appeared a single time. The gene calls are TRBV18 and TRBJ2-7; no clear D gene. The germline V gene has CDR1 KGHSH and CDR2 LQKENI. The CDR3 has 15 amino acids. Trimming stripped 2 bases from V and 2 bases from J, with 13 bases between. Here the CDR3 DNA reads TGTGCCAGCTCACCAAGTCCCACGGAGACCTACGAGCAGTACTTC. It encodes CASSPSPTETYEQYF.